A single sample gave rise to the 28 T cell receptor beta chains below, sequenced in a study of shared clonotypes between healthy human individuals (dated by TCRdb to the early 2020s). CD8 naive samples were CD45RO-negative cells positively selected for CCR7, giving a CD45RA+CCR7+ population that excluded TemRA cells. Preparation of the library involved the immunoSEQ multiplex PCR assay. TCRdb's version of the immuneACCESS table is confined to in-frame rearrangements and falls short of the full clone set. An unresolved V gene accounts for under half of the shortfall where checked; the remainder is of unknown origin. In all, the sample holds roughly 2,000,000 clones, and 80% to 95% of those were seen once. Jointly, the top ten make up around 1.7% of the sample. Sequencing was carried out using naive CD8+ T cells from PBMCs. Read against the paper, the sample's cell subset or site label means: CD45RA+CCR7+. These receptors all stem from a man between 18 and 29 years old in good health. Some clones in this sample may be carry-over from other donors' samples.

This clone appeared once. The chain carries TRBV9 and TRBJ2-2, with TRBD2 matching 13 bases. The CDR3 length is 20 residues. V lost 0 bases, J lost 2 bases, and 10 bases stayed unmatched. CDR1 is SGDLS, CDR2 YYNGEE, per germline. CDR3 region: CASSVAERGLAGPNTGELFF. CDR3 in DNA: TGTGCCAGCAGCGTAGCGGAGAGGGGACTAGCGGGACCCAACACCGGGGAGCTGTTTTTT.

This sequence joins TRBV9 and TRBJ2-3; D remains unclear. The CDR3 has 15 amino acids. V dropped 0 bases and J dropped 6 bases, with 14 bases sitting between them. Germline CDR1 reads SGDLS; CDR2 reads YYNGEE. CDR3 loop: CASSVGSLGSDTQYF. The CDR3 DNA is TGTGCCAGCAGCGTAGGTTCCCTCGGCTCGGATACGCAGTATTTT.

This clone has just one count. J is TRBJ1-1 and V is TRBV19; D remains ambiguous. CDR1 and CDR2 (germline): LNHDA, SQIVND (reference sequence). The V gene lost 3 bases and the J gene lost 2 bases, with 7 bases spanning the gap. This CDR3 comprises 13 residues. The CDR3: CASSIKFNTEAFF. The CDR3 DNA sequence: TGTGCCAGTAGTATTAAGTTTAACACTGAAGCTTTCTTT.

The V gene is TRBV29-1, the J gene TRBJ2-1; 7 bases line up with TRBD2. The ends lost 7 bases at V and 1 base at J; junction bases unmatched: 7. The CDR3 has 14 residues. Germline V lookup: CDR1 SQVTM, CDR2 ANQGSEA. The CDR3 spells CSGVTGGSYNEQFF. The CDR3 nucleotides read TGCAGCGGCGTGACGGGGGGATCCTACAATGAGCAGTTCTTC.

The chain is built from TRBV7-9 and TRBJ1-4; 8 bases are shared with TRBD1. The germline gives CDR1 SEHNR, CDR2 FQNEAQ (reference sequence). V lost 7 bases and J lost 5; bases outside the gene matches: 9. The CDR3 is 15 amino acids. The CDR3 DNA is TGTGCCAGCACTTCCCGGGCAGGGGGCAATGAAAAACTGTTTTTT. Its translation: CASTSRAGGNEKLFF.

Regarding this clone: It may be a read error: a sequence one base away is much more abundant. The same CDR3 can be traced to other DNA sequences in this sample. This rearrangement joins TRBV27 to TRBJ2-2; D is ambiguous. The CDR3 loop spans 12 amino acids. Trimming cost V 6 bases and J 0 bases, with 2 bases left between them. Germline CDR1 and CDR2: MNHEY and SMNVEV (reference sequence). The CDR3 DNA sequence: TGTGCCAGCAGAGCGAACACCGGGGAGCTGTTTTTT. Protein sequence: CASRANTGELFF.

For this clone: Other nucleotide sequences in the sample specify the same CDR3. The V call is TRBV27, the J call TRBJ1-1; D is ambiguous. Deletions cut 3 bases from V and 6 bases from J, with 8 bases between. CDR3 length: 12 residues. Looked up from germline, CDR1 is MNHEY and CDR2 is SMNVEV (reference sequence). The CDR3: CASSFWGAEAFF. CDR3 DNA sequence: TGTGCCAGCAGTTTCTGGGGAGCTGAAGCTTTCTTT.

The rearrangement uses TRBV27 and TRBJ2-2; 9 nucleotides agree with TRBD2. Germline CDR1 MNHEY, CDR2 SMNVEV (reference sequence). J lost 8 bases, V lost 3 bases, and 4 bases had no gene match. The CDR3 totals 14 residues. Here the CDR3 DNA reads TGTGCCAGCAGTTTCGGACTAGCGCTTGGGGAGCTGTTTTTT. It specifies CASSFGLALGELFF.

V usage is TRBV9 and J usage is TRBJ2-7, with 11 bases identical to TRBD1. The CDR3 loop spans 15 amino acids. Looked up from germline, CDR1 is SGDLS and CDR2 is YYNGEE. After removal of 2 bases from V and 4 bases from J, the junction contained 5 bases not matched to a gene. The CDR3 DNA reads TGTGCCAGCAGCGTTGGACAGGGGGCGGAATACGAGCAGTACTTC. Amino acids: CASSVGQGAEYEQYF. Supplemented by reference TRBV9 and TRBJ2-7, the full variable domain reads DSGVTQTPKHLITATGQRVTLRCSPRSGDLSVYWYQQSLDQGLQFLIQYYNGEERAKGNILERFSAQQFPDLHSELNLSSLELGDSALYFCASSVGQGAEYEQYFGPGTRLTVT.

The chain joins TRBV4-3 to TRBJ1-2; D remains ambiguous. Germline V gene sequence: CDR1 LGHNA, CDR2 YSLEER. The V and J ends lost 0 bases and 3 bases respectively, with 17 bases between them. This CDR3 region has 17 residues. The CDR3 protein is CASSQDSTAVLYYGYTF. Written as DNA, the CDR3 is TGCGCCAGCAGCCAAGATTCTACGGCAGTCTTATACTATGGCTACACCTTC.

DNA of the CDR3: TGTGCCATCAGACTCGGGACTAGGGGGAAGATCTACGAGCAGTACTTC. Amino acids: CAIRLGTRGKIYEQYF. The rearrangement uses TRBV10-3 and TRBJ2-7; 8 bases are shared with TRBD2. The CDR3 sequence is 16 residues long. The germline CDR1 and CDR2 sequences are ENHRY and SYGVKD. With V trimmed by 6 bases and J by 3 bases, 13 bases remained unmatched.

The V gene is TRBV7-8, the J gene TRBJ2-3, with D perhaps matching TRBD1 or TRBD2 (5 bases each). Trimming left V 1 base short and J 2 bases short, with 13 bases between. The CDR3 is 16 amino acids. Germline-derived CDR1 and CDR2 are SGHVS and FQNEAQ. The CDR3 DNA reads as TGTGCCAGCAGCTTAGTCTGGGACGGAACCACAGATACGCAGTATTTT. Translated: CASSLVWDGTTDTQYF. Looking up the rest from reference TRBV7-8 and TRBJ2-3 gives the full variable domain: GAGVSQSPRYKVAKRGQDVALRCDPISGHVSLFWYQQALGQGPEFLTYFQNEAQLDKSGLPSDRFFAERPEGSVSTLKIQRTQQEDSAVYLCASSLVWDGTTDTQYFGPGTRLTVL.

The CDR3 DNA reads TGTGCCAGCAGTTCGATTTCCCCACTAGCGGGATACAACGAGCAGTACTTC. This gives the protein CASSSISPLAGYNEQYF. The chain combines TRBV28 with TRBJ2-7, with 10 bases aligning to TRBD2. The germline V gene has CDR1 MDHEN and CDR2 SYDVKM. CDR3 length: 17 residues. Trimming removed 4 bases from V and 5 bases from J; junction bases left unmatched: 14.

CDR3 residues: CASSPRMGGRWADTQYF. CDR3 nucleotide sequence: TGTGCCAGCAGCCCCCGGATGGGCGGGAGATGGGCAGATACGCAGTATTTT. This chain links TRBV27 with TRBJ2-3; 7 nucleotides line up with TRBD2. Trimming at V came to 6 bases and at J to 4 bases, leaving 16 bases not matched to a gene. Germline V gene data show CDR1 as MNHEY and CDR2 as SMNVEV (reference sequence). The CDR3 length is 17 residues.

The chain recombines TRBV9 with TRBJ2-1, with D unclear. V was shortened by 3 bases and J by 3 bases, with 22 bases between the two germline ends. There are 18 residues in the CDR3. Germline V CDR1 and CDR2: SGDLS, YYNGEE. CDR3 sequence (DNA): TGTGCCAGCAGCGGGGGTATCGGAGAGGAGAGTTTCTACAATGAGCAGTTCTTC. It specifies CASSGGIGEESFYNEQFF. The full variable domain, completed using reference TRBV9 and TRBJ2-1, is DSGVTQTPKHLITATGQRVTLRCSPRSGDLSVYWYQQSLDQGLQFLIQYYNGEERAKGNILERFSAQQFPDLHSELNLSSLELGDSALYFCASSGGIGEESFYNEQFFGPGTRLTVL.

This clone has only one observation. The V gene is TRBV25-1, the J gene TRBJ1-2; unclear D gene. This CDR3 is built from 18 residues. V was pared by 6 bases and J by 0 bases, with 23 bases between. Germline V gene lookup returns CDR1 MGHDK and CDR2 SYGVNS. CDR3 nucleotides: TGTGCCAGCAGCGGAACAGCGGCGAGCCAAAGGCCTAACTATGGCTACACCTTC. It translates to CASSGTAASQRPNYGYTF.

As for this clone: The sample carries other DNA sequences with the same CDR3. The chain recombines TRBV9 with TRBJ1-1, with TRBD1 identical over 7 bases. J lost 4 bases, V lost 3 bases, and 3 bases had no gene match. The CDR3 is 13 residues long. Germline V gene lookup returns CDR1 SGDLS and CDR2 YYNGEE. The DNA of the CDR3 is TGTGCCAGCAGCGCAGGGGGAAGCACTGAAGCTTTCTTT. Translation gives CASSAGGSTEAFF.

This chain joins TRBV7-3 and TRBJ2-3, with D possibly being TRBD2 (6 bases). V dropped 5 bases and J dropped 3 bases, with 18 bases sitting between them. Germline loops: CDR1 SGHTA, CDR2 FQGTGA. CDR3 length equals 16 residues. This chain's CDR3 is CASSLGSRPPTDTQYF. DNA for the CDR3: TGTGCCAGCAGCCTCGGGAGTAGGCCCCCGACAGATACGCAGTATTTT.

In regard to this clone: The same CDR3 also results from other DNA sequences found in this sample. This chain connects TRBV27 to TRBJ2-7, with 12 nucleotides matching TRBD2. This CDR3 is 14 amino acids long. Losses at the gene ends were 5 bases for V and 5 bases for J; bases not matched to a gene: 4. CDR1 and CDR2 from the germline V gene are MNHEY and SMNVEV (reference sequence). CDR3 residues: CASSPRTSGNEQYF. For the CDR3, the DNA is TGTGCCAGCAGTCCTAGGACTAGCGGGAACGAGCAGTACTTC.

This clone occurred a few times. Other DNA sequences in this sample translate to the same CDR3. The chain couples TRBV27 to TRBJ2-1; no clear D gene. The CDR3 totals 13 residues. V was cut by 2 bases and J by 4 bases, with 6 bases left in between. Per the germline V gene, CDR1 is MNHEY and CDR2 is SMNVEV (reference sequence). DNA for the CDR3: TGTGCCAGCAGTTTAGACGGTTACAATGAGCAGTTCTTC. This encodes CASSLDGYNEQFF.

This clone was detected once. The rearrangement links TRBV27 to TRBJ1-2, with D maybe TRBD1 (6 bases). This CDR3 spans 16 amino acids. Deletions cut 5 bases from V and 5 bases from J, with 21 bases between. CDR1 and CDR2 (germline): MNHEY, SMNVEV (reference sequence). Here the CDR3 DNA reads TGTGCCAGCAGTCCCCACCAGGGGAAGTCCGCTTATGGCTACACCTTC. This sequence encodes CASSPHQGKSAYGYTF.

This clone was recorded only once. The V gene is TRBV27, the J gene TRBJ2-7; TRBD2 agrees at 9 bases. The CDR3 consists of 16 residues. CDR1 is MNHEY, CDR2 SMNVEV, per germline (reference sequence). J was trimmed by 5 bases and V by 2 bases; bases with no gene match: 10. CDR3 sequence reads: CASSLRGGRAIHEQYF. The CDR3 DNA reads as TGTGCCAGCAGTTTAAGGGGCGGGAGGGCCATCCACGAGCAGTACTTC.

V is TRBV27 and J is TRBJ2-7; D perhaps matches TRBD2 (7 bases). The CDR3 runs to 13 residues. Germline V CDR1 and CDR2: MNHEY, SMNVEV (reference sequence). V shed 10 bases and J shed 5 bases, with 18 bases lying between them. CDR3 nucleotide sequence: TGTGCCACCGGGGGGCGCGGGTTCGACGAGCAGTACTTC. It specifies CATGGRGFDEQYF.

The rearrangement links TRBV5-6 to TRBJ2-2, with unresolved D. Per germline, CDR1 SGHDT and CDR2 YYEEEE. V was cut by 4 bases and J by 1 base, with 8 bases left in between. The CDR3 is 14 residues long. The CDR3 bases are TGTGCCAGCAGCCAGACACTGAACACCGGGGAGCTGTTTTTT. Translation: CASSQTLNTGELFF.

Regarding this clone: Other DNA sequences of this sample code for an identical CDR3. The rearrangement links TRBV29-1 to TRBJ2-7; perhaps TRBD1 as D (6 bases). The CDR3 is made up of 13 amino acids. V gave up 1 base and J gave up 3 bases, with 10 bases separating them. CDR1 SQVTM and CDR2 ANQGSEA come from the germline V gene. DNA for the CDR3: TGCAGCGTTGAAGCAGGGGTCAGCTACGAGCAGTACTTC. This translates into CSVEAGVSYEQYF.

The chain couples TRBV7-9 to TRBJ1-1, with 7 bases aligning to TRBD1. V lost 5 bases, J lost 2 bases, and 11 bases stayed unmatched. This CDR3 is 16 amino acids long. The germline gives CDR1 SEHNR, CDR2 FQNEAQ (reference sequence). For the CDR3, the DNA is TGTGCCAGCAGCGCGCGACAGGGCTACAGTAACACTGAAGCTTTCTTT. It codes for CASSARQGYSNTEAFF.

V usage is TRBV5-1 and J usage is TRBJ2-7; 8 nucleotides agree with TRBD1. Per the germline V gene, CDR1 is SGHRS and CDR2 is YFSETQ. Trimming at V came to 1 base and at J to 5 bases, leaving 8 bases not matched to a gene. CDR3 length equals 15 residues. The CDR3 bases are TGCGCCAGCAGCTTGACGATTGCAGGGGGCCACGAGCAGTACTTC. It is translated as CASSLTIAGGHEQYF.

V gene TRBV13 combines with J gene TRBJ1-2, with D perhaps matching TRBD1 (6 bases). CDR1 PRHDT and CDR2 FYEKMQ come from the germline V gene (reference sequence). This CDR3 contains 15 residues. The ends were cut back, 5 bases at V and 3 bases at J, with 16 bases in the middle. The CDR3 bases are TGTGCCAGCAGCGCTACCGGGACACCGTACTATGGCTACACCTTC. Amino acid sequence: CASSATGTPYYGYTF.